The rows below give T cell receptor beta chains drawn from one sample of a study of preoperative IRX-2 immunotherapy in early breast cancer. Sequencing was performed with immunoSEQ multiplex PCR; in TCRdb, only in-frame clones are kept and a portion is missing. The table shows about 33,000 clones, with roughly 90% occurring only once. The material sequenced was tumor tissue, taken after IRX-2 immunotherapy. The receptors here all came from a human donor with breast cancer. Each CDR3 is given with its conserved first and last residue. The D gene is left open where the match is weak. Not every row has a clone size; where given, it reads once, few, many or a size class.

V gene: TRBV5-1; clone size: NA; J gene: TRBJ2-7; D gene: TRBD1; CDR3 DNA: TGCGCCAGCAGTGGGACAGCTATCTCCTACGAGCAGTACTTC; CDR3 protein: CASSGTAISYEQYF
V gene: TRBV15; clone size: NA; J gene: TRBJ1-5; D gene: NA; CDR3 DNA: TGTGCCACCAGCAGAGACCCAGAGCTCATGGGGCAGCCCCAGCATTTT; CDR3 protein: CATSRDPELMGQPQHF
V gene: TRBV19; clone size: NA; J gene: TRBJ1-2; D gene: NA; CDR3 DNA: TGTGCCAGTAGTGTGAGGCCAGGGCTCAACTATGGCTACACCTTC; CDR3 protein: CASSVRPGLNYGYTF
V gene: TRBV28; clone size: NA; J gene: TRBJ1-2; D gene: TRBD1; CDR3 DNA: TGTGCCAGCAGGGAAGGACAGGGTGGATATGGCTACACCTTC; CDR3 protein: CASREGQGGYGYTF
V gene: TRBV19; clone size: NA; J gene: TRBJ1-1; D gene: NA; CDR3 DNA: TGTGCCAGTAGTATCGGGACCACTGAAGCTTTCTTT; CDR3 protein: CASSIGTTEAFF
V gene: TRBV30; clone size: NA; J gene: TRBJ2-5; D gene: TRBD1; CDR3 DNA: TGTGCCTGGAGGGCACAGGGGGCGGGAGAGACCCAGTACTTC; CDR3 protein: CAWRAQGAGETQYF
V gene: TRBV15; clone size: NA; J gene: TRBJ1-6; D gene: NA; CDR3 DNA: TGTGCCACCAGCAGAGATGACAGGTATAATTCACCCCTCCACTTT; CDR3 protein: CATSRDDRYNSPLHF
V gene: TRBV6-8; clone size: NA; J gene: TRBJ2-7; D gene: NA; CDR3 DNA: TGTGCCAGCAGTCCCCGGAAGGTTGACTACGAGCAGTACTTC; CDR3 protein: CASSPRKVDYEQYF
V gene: TRBV28; clone size: NA; J gene: TRBJ2-3; D gene: NA; CDR3 DNA: TGTGCCAGCAGTTTAGATGTTTCCCCAGATACGCAGTATTTT; CDR3 protein: CASSLDVSPDTQYF
V gene: TRBV6-8; clone size: NA; J gene: TRBJ1-2; D gene: TRBD1; CDR3 DNA: TGTGCCAGCAGTTACAGGGGGCATGGCTACACCTTC; CDR3 protein: CASSYRGHGYTF
V gene: TRBV19; clone size: few; J gene: TRBJ2-2; D gene: TRBD2; CDR3 DNA: TGTGCCAGTAGTATGGTAGAGTCGGCTAGCGGGCAGCTGTTTTTT; CDR3 protein: CASSMVESASGQLFF
V gene: TRBV6-8; clone size: NA; J gene: TRBJ2-1; D gene: NA; CDR3 DNA: TGTGCCAGCAGTGACGCCTACAATGAGCAGTTCTTC; CDR3 protein: CASSDAYNEQFF
V gene: TRBV12-5; clone size: NA; J gene: TRBJ2-1; D gene: NA; CDR3 DNA: TGTGCTAGTGGACTAATGGGGGGGCGGCAGTTCTTC; CDR3 protein: CASGLMGGRQFF
V gene: TRBV5-1; clone size: NA; J gene: TRBJ2-7; D gene: TRBD1; CDR3 DNA: TGCGCCAGCAGCTTACACGGGACAGGTGCAGGATACGAGCAGTACTTC; CDR3 protein: CASSLHGTGAGYEQYF
V gene: TRBV11-3; clone size: NA; J gene: TRBJ2-7; D gene: NA; CDR3 DNA: TGTGCCAGCAGCTGGGACCGTCTACTCTACGAGCAGTACTTC; CDR3 protein: CASSWDRLLYEQYF
V gene: TRBV6-7; clone size: NA; J gene: TRBJ1-1; D gene: TRBD1; CDR3 DNA: TGTGCCAGCAGTGAAGGTGGGACAGGGGGCCCTGAAGCTTTCTTT; CDR3 protein: CASSEGGTGGPEAFF
V gene: TRBV18; clone size: NA; J gene: TRBJ1-4; D gene: NA; CDR3 DNA: TGTGCCAGCTCACCAGTGATAGCAACTAATGAAAAACTGTTTTTT; CDR3 protein: CASSPVIATNEKLFF
V gene: TRBV6-8; clone size: once; J gene: TRBJ2-7; D gene: NA; CDR3 DNA: TGTGCCAGCAGTTACCTACAGAGCTCCTACGAGCAGTACTTC; CDR3 protein: CASSYLQSSYEQYF
V gene: TRBV6-8; clone size: NA; J gene: TRBJ2-3; D gene: TRBD1; CDR3 DNA: TGTGCCAGCAAGACAGGGGGCGCGGGCACAGATACGCAGTATTTT; CDR3 protein: CASKTGGAGTDTQYF
V gene: TRBV6-8; clone size: NA; J gene: TRBJ1-1; D gene: NA; CDR3 DNA: TGTGCCAGCAGTTTCTCATTGAACACTGAAGCTTTCTTT; CDR3 protein: CASSFSLNTEAFF
V gene: TRBV5-1; clone size: NA; J gene: TRBJ2-7; D gene: TRBD2; CDR3 DNA: TGCGCCAGCAGCCCCGGCGGGACTAGCGGGTACGAGCAGTACTTC; CDR3 protein: CASSPGGTSGYEQYF
V gene: TRBV30; clone size: NA; J gene: TRBJ2-7; D gene: NA; CDR3 DNA: TGTGCCTGGAGTGCGGGGACGGGGTACGAGCAGTACTTC; CDR3 protein: CAWSAGTGYEQYF
V gene: TRBV11-3; clone size: NA; J gene: TRBJ1-1; D gene: TRBD1; CDR3 DNA: TGTGCCAGCAGCCTCAACAGGGGGCCGTACACTGAAGCTTTCTTT; CDR3 protein: CASSLNRGPYTEAFF
V gene: TRBV11-3; clone size: few; J gene: TRBJ1-4; D gene: NA; CDR3 DNA: TGTGCCAGCAGCTCAAGCCACGGTTCTGAAAAACTGTTTTTT; CDR3 protein: CASSSSHGSEKLFF
V gene: TRBV29-1; clone size: NA; J gene: TRBJ2-1; D gene: NA; CDR3 DNA: TGCAGCGTTGCAGGGCCTCTCTCCTACAATGAGCAGTTCTTC; CDR3 protein: CSVAGPLSYNEQFF
V gene: TRBV6-8; clone size: NA; J gene: TRBJ1-4; D gene: NA; CDR3 DNA: TGTGCCAGCAGTCCCAGAGGGTGGAAACTGTTTTTT; CDR3 protein: CASSPRGWKLFF
V gene: TRBV19; clone size: NA; J gene: TRBJ2-5; D gene: TRBD2; CDR3 DNA: TGTGCCAGTAGTATAGGAGCGGGGGTTATCCAAGAGACCCAGTACTTC; CDR3 protein: CASSIGAGVIQETQYF
V gene: TRBV5-1; clone size: NA; J gene: TRBJ2-5; D gene: TRBD2; CDR3 DNA: TGCGCCAGCAGCACTGGACTAGCGGGAGAGACCCAGTACTTC; CDR3 protein: CASSTGLAGETQYF
V gene: TRBV6-8; clone size: NA; J gene: TRBJ2-6; D gene: NA; CDR3 DNA: TGTGCCAGCACCCTAGGGCTAACCTCTGGGGCCAACGTCCTGACTTTC; CDR3 protein: CASTLGLTSGANVLTF
V gene: TRBV6-8; clone size: NA; J gene: TRBJ1-5; D gene: NA; CDR3 DNA: TGTGCCAGCAGAACGACTCAAGGCTCGGCCCAGCATTTT; CDR3 protein: CASRTTQGSAQHF
V gene: TRBV11-3; clone size: few; J gene: TRBJ1-5; D gene: NA; CDR3 DNA: TGTGCCAGCAGCTTGGGGGGGTATAGCAATCAGCCCCAGCATTTT; CDR3 protein: CASSLGGYSNQPQHF
V gene: TRBV19; clone size: NA; J gene: TRBJ1-2; D gene: NA; CDR3 DNA: TGTGCCAGTAGCAACCCGGCAGCAGCTAACTATGGCTACACCTTC; CDR3 protein: CASSNPAAANYGYTF
V gene: TRBV30; clone size: NA; J gene: TRBJ1-6; D gene: NA; CDR3 DNA: TGTGCCTGGAGTGGAGTCAGGAGGGGCTATAATTCACCCCTCCACTTT; CDR3 protein: CAWSGVRRGYNSPLHF
V gene: TRBV6-8; clone size: NA; J gene: TRBJ1-5; D gene: TRBD1; CDR3 DNA: TGTGCCAGCAACAGACAGGGGCTCCCGACCTATAGCAATCAGCCCCAGCATTTT; CDR3 protein: CASNRQGLPTYSNQPQHF
V gene: TRBV6-8; clone size: NA; J gene: TRBJ2-3; D gene: NA; CDR3 DNA: TGTGCCAGCAGTTACGCGGGCCGTGGAGATACGCAGTATTTT; CDR3 protein: CASSYAGRGDTQYF
V gene: TRBV23-1; clone size: NA; J gene: TRBJ1-2; D gene: NA; CDR3 DNA: TGCGCCAGCAGCTTAACACCTAACTATGGCTACACCTTC; CDR3 protein: CASSLTPNYGYTF
V gene: TRBV23-1; clone size: NA; J gene: TRBJ2-1; D gene: TRBD1; CDR3 DNA: TGCGCCAGCAGCCAAGATGGTCACGCAGGGGGCAATGAGCAGTTCTTC; CDR3 protein: CASSQDGHAGGNEQFF
V gene: TRBV6-8; clone size: NA; J gene: TRBJ2-2; D gene: TRBD2; CDR3 DNA: TGTGCCAGCAGTTACTCGCCAGGCCTAGCGGGGAGCGGGGAGCTGTTTTTT; CDR3 protein: CASSYSPGLAGSGELFF
V gene: TRBV6-8; clone size: NA; J gene: TRBJ1-1; D gene: NA; CDR3 DNA: TGTGCCAGCAAGGGGGGACGGACGAACACTGAAGCTTTCTTT; CDR3 protein: CASKGGRTNTEAFF
V gene: TRBV11-3; clone size: NA; J gene: TRBJ1-1; D gene: NA; CDR3 DNA: TGTGCCAGCAGCTCCCGAGAGTGGGGGCTGAACACTGAAGCTTTCTTT; CDR3 protein: CASSSREWGLNTEAFF
V gene: TRBV19; clone size: NA; J gene: TRBJ2-1; D gene: NA; CDR3 DNA: TGTGCCAGTAGTATAGTTGATGGTGAGAATGAGCAGTTCTTC; CDR3 protein: CASSIVDGENEQFF
V gene: TRBV1; clone size: NA; J gene: TRBJ1-5; D gene: NA; CDR3 DNA: TGCGCCAGCAGCCAAGGACAGGGCAATCAGCCCCAGCATTTT; CDR3 protein: CASSQGQGNQPQHF